The rows below give T cell receptor beta chains drawn from one sample of a study of tumor-infiltrating lymphocytes in primary liver carcinoma. TCRdb re-analysed the multiplex PCR reads in MiXCR, keeping a single row per CDR3 protein. The sample records about 330,000 distinct CDR3 sequences, about 61% being singletons. The material sequenced was peripheral blood. These receptors were taken from a man aged 40-49 years with primary liver carcinoma and hepatitis B virus infection. The CDR3 runs from the conserved cysteine through the conserved F or W. Each record gives: J gene, CDR3 length, D gene, V gene, clone size, CDR3 DNA, CDR3 protein. The D gene is left open where the match is weak. Size is omitted from some rows. Given values are once, few, many or a class for expanded clones.

J gene: TRBJ2-5; CDR3 length: 16; D gene: -; V gene: TRBV12-3/TRBV12-4; clone size: -; CDR3 DNA: TGTGCCAGCAGTCTCACATCCGGAACGGCCCAAGGGACCCAGTACTTC; CDR3 protein: CASSLTSGTAQGTQYF
J gene: TRBJ2-5; CDR3 length: 15; D gene: TRBD2; V gene: TRBV6-5; clone size: -; CDR3 DNA: TGTGCCAGCAGATCGGGACTAGCAAGAGGAGAGACCCAGTACTTC; CDR3 protein: CASRSGLARGETQYF
J gene: TRBJ1-2; CDR3 length: 16; D gene: -; V gene: TRBV11-2; clone size: -; CDR3 DNA: TGTGCCAGCAGCTTACGAAATCGGACAGTCGACTATGGTTACACCTTC; CDR3 protein: CASSLRNRTVDYGYTF
J gene: TRBJ2-1; CDR3 length: 15; D gene: -; V gene: TRBV11-1; clone size: -; CDR3 DNA: TGTGCCAGCAACTCAGGGAATAACTCCTACAATGAGCAGTTCTTC; CDR3 protein: CASNSGNNSYNEQFF
J gene: TRBJ2-1; CDR3 length: 13; D gene: -; V gene: TRBV24-1; clone size: -; CDR3 DNA: TGTGCCACCAGTCAAACAGACTACAATGAGCAGTTCTTC; CDR3 protein: CATSQTDYNEQFF
J gene: TRBJ2-4; CDR3 length: 11; D gene: -; V gene: TRBV5-4; clone size: -; CDR3 DNA: TGTGCCAGCAGCACAGGGACGCTACAGTACTTC; CDR3 protein: CASSTGTLQYF
J gene: TRBJ2-3; CDR3 length: 15; D gene: TRBD2; V gene: TRBV7-8; clone size: -; CDR3 DNA: TGTGCCAGCAGAAGAATAGCGGGAGGGCACGATACGCAGTATTTT; CDR3 protein: CASRRIAGGHDTQYF
J gene: TRBJ2-7; CDR3 length: 14; D gene: -; V gene: TRBV5-4; clone size: many; CDR3 DNA: TGTGCCAGCAGCTCCGGGACGGATCGCTACGAGCAGTACTTC; CDR3 protein: CASSSGTDRYEQYF
J gene: TRBJ1-2; CDR3 length: 16; D gene: TRBD1; V gene: TRBV28; clone size: -; CDR3 DNA: TGTGCCAGCAGTTCCACCACAGGGGGCGCGTTAGGAGGCTACACCTTC; CDR3 protein: CASSSTTGGALGGYTF
J gene: TRBJ1-1; CDR3 length: 12; D gene: TRBD1; V gene: TRBV12-5; clone size: -; CDR3 DNA: TGTGCTGGTGGTTTGACCGGACAGGGAGCTTTCTTT; CDR3 protein: CAGGLTGQGAFF
J gene: TRBJ2-3; CDR3 length: 15; D gene: TRBD2; V gene: TRBV11-1; clone size: -; CDR3 DNA: TGTGCCAGCAGCCTTTACAGGACTAGTTGGGATGCGCAGTATTTT; CDR3 protein: CASSLYRTSWDAQYF
J gene: TRBJ2-7; CDR3 length: 13; D gene: -; V gene: TRBV11-2; clone size: -; CDR3 DNA: TGTGCCAGCAGCCGACACCCTGACTTTAAGCAGTATTTC; CDR3 protein: CASSRHPDFKQYF
J gene: TRBJ2-3; CDR3 length: 13; D gene: -; V gene: TRBV11-3; clone size: many; CDR3 DNA: TGTGCCAGCAGCATCCGGGGGTCGGATACGCAGTATTTT; CDR3 protein: CASSIRGSDTQYF
J gene: TRBJ2-2; CDR3 length: 15; D gene: TRBD1; V gene: TRBV6-2/TRBV6-3; clone size: few; CDR3 DNA: TGTGCCAGCAGTCGACCCAGGGGGCTCGGCGGGGAGCTGTTTTTT; CDR3 protein: CASSRPRGLGGELFF
J gene: TRBJ2-3; CDR3 length: 14; D gene: -; V gene: TRBV19; clone size: -; CDR3 DNA: TGTGCCACGAGAATAACAGGGCTCCCAGATACGCAGTATTTT; CDR3 protein: CATRITGLPDTQYF
J gene: TRBJ2-7; CDR3 length: 13; D gene: -; V gene: TRBV4-2; clone size: -; CDR3 DNA: TGTGCCAGCAGCCATGTCCTTGGCTACGAGCAGTACTTC; CDR3 protein: CASSHVLGYEQYF
J gene: TRBJ2-7; CDR3 length: 14; D gene: -; V gene: TRBV5-1; clone size: -; CDR3 DNA: TGCGCCAGCACCTGGGACGGGACCTCCTACGAGCAGTACTTC; CDR3 protein: CASTWDGTSYEQYF
J gene: TRBJ2-3; CDR3 length: 16; D gene: TRBD2; V gene: TRBV24-1; clone size: -; CDR3 DNA: TGTGCCACCAGTGACTGGGGGGGTACGGACACAGATACCCAGTATTTT; CDR3 protein: CATSDWGGTDTDTQYF
J gene: TRBJ1-1; CDR3 length: 12; D gene: -; V gene: TRBV6-2/TRBV6-3; clone size: -; CDR3 DNA: TGTGCCAGCAGTGGAGGGTACATTGAAGCTTTCTTT; CDR3 protein: CASSGGYIEAFF
J gene: TRBJ2-3; CDR3 length: 15; D gene: TRBD1; V gene: TRBV18; clone size: -; CDR3 DNA: TGTGCCAGCTCACCACGGGACAGGAGCACAGATACGCAGTATTTT; CDR3 protein: CASSPRDRSTDTQYF
J gene: TRBJ2-5; CDR3 length: 15; D gene: TRBD1; V gene: TRBV6-6; clone size: many; CDR3 DNA: TGTGCCAGCAGTCGGGGACAGGGGGATCGAGAGACCCAGTACTTC; CDR3 protein: CASSRGQGDRETQYF
J gene: TRBJ2-1; CDR3 length: 17; D gene: TRBD2; V gene: TRBV24-1; clone size: few; CDR3 DNA: TGTGCCACCAGTGATCCTACTAGCGGGAGGTTCTACAATGAGCAGTTCTTC; CDR3 protein: CATSDPTSGRFYNEQFF